These T cell receptor beta chains were read from a single sample in a study of CD8 T cells in ankylosing spondylitis. In TCRdb, the 5' RACE reads were re-called with MiXCR into one record per CDR3 protein. Of about 150,000 distinct CDR3 sequences listed, under 45% are singletons. Sample: synovial fluid, either unsorted or a sorted T cell fraction (not recorded which). Receptors were obtained from a male donor with ankylosing spondylitis. Both conserved end residues are part of each CDR3. Fields, in order: clone size, V gene, J gene, D gene, CDR3 protein, CDR3 DNA. D genes are given only for firm matches. Clone size is not always given. Where it is, it says once, few, many or a class for expanded clones.

clone size: many; V gene: TRBV7-9; J gene: TRBJ2-3; D gene: TRBD2; CDR3 protein: CASTASGASTDTQYF; CDR3 DNA: TGTGCCAGTACGGCTAGCGGGGCTAGCACAGATACGCAGTATTTT
clone size: few; V gene: TRBV5-1; J gene: TRBJ1-1; D gene: -; CDR3 protein: CASTHLEDKNTEAFF; CDR3 DNA: TGCGCCAGCACCCACCTTGAGGACAAGAACACTGAAGCTTTCTTT
clone size: -; V gene: TRBV15; J gene: TRBJ2-2; D gene: TRBD2; CDR3 protein: CATSRLIGTSGADGELFF; CDR3 DNA: TGTGCCACCAGCAGACTTATAGGGACTAGCGGGGCCGACGGGGAGCTGTTTTTT
clone size: few; V gene: TRBV6-4; J gene: TRBJ2-1; D gene: -; CDR3 protein: CASSDSGGGGHNEQFF; CDR3 DNA: TGTGCCAGCAGTGACTCTGGAGGGGGCGGTCACAATGAGCAGTTCTTC
clone size: once; V gene: TRBV3-1; J gene: TRBJ1-5; D gene: -; CDR3 protein: CASCPLRGADQPQHF; CDR3 DNA: TGTGCCAGCTGCCCCTTGCGGGGAGCCGATCAGCCCCAGCATTTT
clone size: -; V gene: TRBV24-1; J gene: TRBJ2-7; D gene: TRBD2; CDR3 protein: CATSDPWTSGGHLLSYEQYF; CDR3 DNA: TGTGCCACCAGTGATCCATGGACTAGCGGGGGTCACCTCCTCTCCTACGAGCAGTACTTC
clone size: -; V gene: TRBV20-1; J gene: TRBJ1-5; D gene: -; CDR3 protein: CSARDLPGNQPQHF; CDR3 DNA: TGCAGTGCTAGAGATCTTCCGGGCAATCAGCCCCAGCATTTT
clone size: -; V gene: TRBV20-1; J gene: TRBJ2-1; D gene: TRBD1; CDR3 protein: CSAPIQGTHEQFF; CDR3 DNA: TGCAGTGCTCCAATACAGGGGACCCATGAGCAGTTCTTC
clone size: few; V gene: TRBV7-9; J gene: TRBJ2-7; D gene: TRBD1; CDR3 protein: CASSPTGTENSYEQYF; CDR3 DNA: TGTGCCAGCAGCCCTACCGGGACAGAAAACTCCTACGAGCAGTACTTC
clone size: few; V gene: TRBV12-3/TRBV12-4; J gene: TRBJ1-6; D gene: -; CDR3 protein: CASSFRPRNSPLHF; CDR3 DNA: TGTGCCAGCAGTTTCAGGCCTCGTAATTCACCCCTCCACTTT
clone size: few; V gene: TRBV18; J gene: TRBJ2-7; D gene: -; CDR3 protein: CASSPRTVYYEQYF; CDR3 DNA: TGTGCCAGCTCACCAAGGACAGTATACTACGAGCAGTACTTC
clone size: -; V gene: TRBV4-1; J gene: TRBJ2-1; D gene: -; CDR3 protein: CASSQEAVSSYNEQFF; CDR3 DNA: TGCGCCAGCAGCCAAGAGGCGGTATCATCCTACAATGAGCAGTTCTTC
clone size: many; V gene: TRBV7-9; J gene: TRBJ1-1; D gene: -; CDR3 protein: CASSLVGGQRRPTEAFF; CDR3 DNA: TGTGCCAGCAGCTTAGTAGGAGGACAGCGCCGACCCACTGAAGCTTTCTTT
clone size: many; V gene: TRBV9; J gene: TRBJ2-1; D gene: TRBD2; CDR3 protein: CASSVAFGTSGSDEQFF; CDR3 DNA: TGTGCCAGCAGCGTAGCTTTCGGGACTAGCGGGAGCGATGAGCAGTTCTTC
clone size: few; V gene: TRBV12-3/TRBV12-4; J gene: TRBJ1-5; D gene: TRBD1; CDR3 protein: CASSCGQGEHQPQHF; CDR3 DNA: TGTGCCAGCAGCTGTGGACAGGGGGAACATCAGCCCCAGCATTTT
clone size: -; V gene: TRBV24-1; J gene: TRBJ2-1; D gene: TRBD1; CDR3 protein: CATSDLPPGQGVYEQFF; CDR3 DNA: TGTGCCACCAGTGATTTGCCCCCGGGACAGGGGGTCTATGAGCAGTTCTTC
clone size: -; V gene: TRBV24-1; J gene: TRBJ2-3; D gene: TRBD2; CDR3 protein: CATSDQGLAGGNTQYF; CDR3 DNA: TGTGCCACCAGTGACCAGGGACTAGCGGGAGGGAATACGCAGTATTTT
clone size: -; V gene: TRBV7-3; J gene: TRBJ2-1; D gene: -; CDR3 protein: CASSPTGTADNEQFF; CDR3 DNA: TGTGCCAGCAGCCCAACCGGGACTGCCGACAATGAGCAGTTCTTC
clone size: -; V gene: TRBV6-6; J gene: TRBJ1-1; D gene: -; CDR3 protein: CASSPASTEAFF; CDR3 DNA: TGTGCCAGCAGCCCGGCTTCCACTGAAGCTTTCTTT
clone size: -; V gene: TRBV7-6; J gene: TRBJ2-1; D gene: -; CDR3 protein: CASSLYPRPGNEQFF; CDR3 DNA: TGTGCCAGCAGCTTATACCCGCGCCCGGGTAATGAGCAGTTCTTC
clone size: -; V gene: TRBV12-5; J gene: TRBJ1-5; D gene: -; CDR3 protein: CASGLSLDQPQHF; CDR3 DNA: TGTGCTAGTGGTTTGTCTCTGGATCAGCCCCAGCATTTT
clone size: -; V gene: TRBV25-1; J gene: TRBJ2-1; D gene: TRBD2; CDR3 protein: CASSEPSGGYNEQFF; CDR3 DNA: TGTGCCAGCAGTGAACCCAGCGGGGGCTACAATGAGCAGTTCTTC
clone size: -; V gene: TRBV5-1; J gene: TRBJ2-7; D gene: TRBD1; CDR3 protein: CASSGGQGVYEQYF; CDR3 DNA: TGCGCCAGCAGCGGTGGACAGGGGGTCTACGAGCAGTACTTC
clone size: -; V gene: TRBV20-1; J gene: TRBJ2-1; D gene: TRBD2; CDR3 protein: CSARETLAGVCCNEQFF; CDR3 DNA: TGCAGTGCTAGAGAGACACTTGCGGGAGTATGTTGTAATGAGCAGTTCTTC
clone size: -; V gene: TRBV4-2; J gene: TRBJ1-1; D gene: TRBD1; CDR3 protein: CASSQEEGASTEAFF; CDR3 DNA: TGTGCCAGCAGCCAAGAAGAGGGGGCGAGCACTGAAGCTTTCTTT
clone size: -; V gene: TRBV20-1; J gene: TRBJ2-5; D gene: -; CDR3 protein: CSANRQFDLQETQYF; CDR3 DNA: TGCAGTGCGAACAGACAGTTCGATCTTCAAGAGACCCAGTACTTC
clone size: -; V gene: TRBV14; J gene: TRBJ2-6; D gene: -; CDR3 protein: CASSQFSGANVLTF; CDR3 DNA: TGTGCCAGCAGCCAATTTTCTGGGGCCAACGTCCTGACTTTC
clone size: -; V gene: TRBV5-1; J gene: TRBJ2-7; D gene: TRBD2; CDR3 protein: CASSLTSGRQLGLYEQYF; CDR3 DNA: TGCGCCAGCAGCTTAACTAGCGGGAGGCAGCTGGGTCTCTACGAGCAGTACTTC
clone size: -; V gene: TRBV6-2/TRBV6-3; J gene: TRBJ1-5; D gene: -; CDR3 protein: CASTPDRLNQPQHF; CDR3 DNA: TGTGCCAGCACCCCAGACAGACTAAATCAGCCCCAGCATTTT
clone size: many; V gene: TRBV18; J gene: TRBJ2-7; D gene: TRBD2; CDR3 protein: CASSPGGGYEQYF; CDR3 DNA: TGTGCCAGCAGCCCCGGGGGGGGCTACGAGCAGTACTTC
clone size: -; V gene: TRBV11-2; J gene: TRBJ2-1; D gene: -; CDR3 protein: CASSLDWIKVFNEQFF; CDR3 DNA: TGTGCCAGCAGCTTAGATTGGATTAAAGTCTTCAATGAGCAGTTCTTC
clone size: -; V gene: TRBV4-1; J gene: TRBJ2-7; D gene: -; CDR3 protein: CASSRVTASSYEQYF; CDR3 DNA: TGCGCCAGCAGCCGAGTTACGGCCAGCTCCTACGAGCAGTACTTC
clone size: -; V gene: TRBV28; J gene: TRBJ2-3; D gene: -; CDR3 protein: CASSPPRVTDTQYF; CDR3 DNA: TGTGCCAGCAGTCCGCCGAGGGTCACAGATACGCAGTATTTT
clone size: -; V gene: TRBV11-2; J gene: TRBJ2-7; D gene: -; CDR3 protein: CASSLDYRGPWQYF; CDR3 DNA: TGTGCCAGCAGCTTAGATTACCGGGGGCCTTGGCAGTACTTC
clone size: few; V gene: TRBV27; J gene: TRBJ2-2; D gene: TRBD1; CDR3 protein: CASSATGFNTGELFF; CDR3 DNA: TGTGCCAGCAGCGCGACAGGGTTTAACACCGGGGAGCTGTTTTTT
clone size: -; V gene: TRBV24-1; J gene: TRBJ2-1; D gene: TRBD1; CDR3 protein: CASGTVYNEQFF; CDR3 DNA: TGTGCCTCCGGGACAGTTTACAATGAGCAGTTCTTC
clone size: -; V gene: TRBV5-1; J gene: TRBJ2-7; D gene: TRBD1; CDR3 protein: CASSPLGQPTYEQYF; CDR3 DNA: TGCGCCAGCAGCCCGTTGGGACAGCCTACCTACGAGCAGTACTTC
clone size: few; V gene: TRBV7-6; J gene: TRBJ2-7; D gene: TRBD1; CDR3 protein: CASSSRQGTYEQYF; CDR3 DNA: TGTGCCAGCAGCTCACGACAGGGAACCTACGAGCAGTACTTC
clone size: few; V gene: TRBV20-1; J gene: TRBJ2-7; D gene: -; CDR3 protein: CSAHTWFSYEQYF; CDR3 DNA: TGCAGTGCCCACACGTGGTTTTCCTACGAGCAGTACTTC